Presented here are 12 T cell receptor beta chains from one specimen sequenced in a study of CD8 T cells in ankylosing spondylitis. MiXCR, applied by TCRdb to the 5' RACE reads, yields one record per CDR3 protein. This table holds roughly 150,000 distinct CDR3 sequences, 9.8% found once. Sequencing was performed on blood, either unsorted or a sorted T cell fraction (not recorded which). The receptors here all came from a female donor with ankylosing spondylitis or in good health (not recorded which).

The chain carries TRBV5-6 and TRBJ2-1; no firm D call. CDR1 is SGHDT, CDR2 YYEEEE, per germline. The CDR3 contains 13 residues. V lost 0 bases to trimming and J lost 5 bases, with 6 bases between them. CDR3 bases: TGTGCCAGCAGCTTGGCCCGAAACAATGAGCAGTTCTTC. Its translation: CASSLARNNEQFF.

This clonotype turned up a few times. CDR3 residues: CASSYSPGGGTDTQYF. The CDR3 region has the DNA TGTGCCAGCAGTTACTCGCCTGGCGGGGGAACAGATACGCAGTATTTT. The genes are TRBV6-5 and TRBJ2-3; 7 bases line up with TRBD2. This CDR3 is built from 16 residues. Losses at the gene ends were 0 bases for V and 3 bases for J; bases not matched to a gene: 6. Germline V gene data show CDR1 as MNHEY and CDR2 as SVGAGI.

A word on this clonotype: Given the absence of the conserved phenylalanine or tryptophan at the CDR3 end, a read error is likely. J is TRBJ2-3 and V is TRBV27; possible D gene TRBD2, 6 bases. Between the trimmed V and J ends, which lost 4 bases and 0 bases, there was a span of 11 bases. Germline V gene data show CDR1 as MNHEY and CDR2 as SMNVEV (reference sequence). This CDR3 spans 15 amino acids. CDR3 nucleotide sequence: TGTGCCAGCAGTTGGGACTTACTTAGCACAGATACGCAGTATTCT. Amino acids: CASSWDLLSTDTQYS.

This clonotype has a count of ten or more. The rearrangement joins TRBV20-1 to TRBJ1-1; TRBD1 might be the D (5 bases). There are 13 residues in the CDR3. The ends were cut back, 6 bases at V and 0 bases at J, with 11 bases in the middle. Germline V gene data show CDR1 as DFQATT and CDR2 as SNEGSKA (reference sequence). CDR3 DNA sequence: TGCAGTGCCCCGGACAACATGAACACTGAAGCTTTCTTT. It codes for CSAPDNMNTEAFF.

This clonotype has only a few counts. The chain uses TRBV4-3 and TRBJ2-2, with TRBD2 matching over 7 bases. This CDR3 region has 17 residues. Germline loops: CDR1 LGHNA, CDR2 YSLEER. The V gene end was trimmed by 0 bases and the J gene end by 6 bases; junction bases not matched to a gene: 10. The CDR3 here is CASSQEAGISYPGELFF. In DNA, the CDR3 is TGCGCCAGCAGCCAAGAAGCGGGGATTTCGTACCCCGGGGAGCTGTTTTTT.

The V call is TRBV20-1, the J call TRBJ2-3; D is perhaps TRBD2 (5 bases). Germline loops: CDR1 DFQATT, CDR2 SNEGSKA (reference sequence). The CDR3 runs 14 residues. Trimming pared 6 bases from V and 4 bases from J, leaving 17 bases between. In nucleotides, the CDR3 is TGCAGTGCGCCGATAGCAAGGCGGGCAGATACGCAGTATTTT. Protein: CSAPIARRADTQYF.

In this sample, this clonotype turned up a few times. The rearrangement links TRBV28 to TRBJ2-7; the D gene is possibly TRBD1 (6 bases). V shed 6 bases and J shed 6 bases, with 12 bases lying between them. The germline V gene encodes CDR1 MDHEN and CDR2 SYDVKM. CDR3 length: 12 amino acids. The CDR3, as DNA: TGTGCCAGCAGCATGGACAGACTCGAGCAGTACTTC. Its translation: CASSMDRLEQYF.

The rearrangement uses TRBV25-1 and TRBJ2-2; D is tentatively TRBD1 or TRBD2 (5 bases each). The germline CDR1 and CDR2 sequences are MGHDK and SYGVNS. The CDR3 is 13 amino acids. The ends were cut back, 2 bases at V and 6 bases at J, with 7 bases in the middle. CDR3 sequence (DNA): TGTGCCAGCAGTGAAAGGGGAGCCGGGGAGCTGTTTTTT. This codes for CASSERGAGELFF.

The table lists this clonotype with many counts. The V and J genes are TRBV7-9 and TRBJ2-3, with D unresolved. Trimming shortened V by 5 bases and J by 4 bases, and 7 bases separated the two germline ends. This CDR3 is 12 amino acids long. Per germline, CDR1 SEHNR and CDR2 FQNEAQ (reference sequence). CDR3 nucleotides: TGTGCCAGCAGCGCGTCCTCAGATACGCAGTATTTT. Translation gives CASSASSDTQYF.

In its sample, this clonotype was seen many times. The chain uses TRBV5-1 and TRBJ2-1, with 10 bases matching TRBD2. This CDR3 is built from 18 residues. V dropped 3 bases and J dropped 3; count of bases not matched to a gene: 12. Germline values: CDR1 SGHRS, CDR2 YFSETQ. The CDR3 DNA is TGCGCCAGCAGCTCTCCCCGGGATAGCGGGAGGTTCTACAATGAGCAGTTCTTC. It encodes CASSSPRDSGRFYNEQFF.

This chain uses TRBV12-3 or TRBV12-4 with TRBJ2-7; D tentatively reads TRBD1 or TRBD2 (5 bases each). The V and J ends lost 7 bases and 3 bases respectively, with 10 bases between them. The CDR3 loop spans 12 amino acids. CDR3 bases: TGTGCCAGCACGCAGGGACGCTACGAGCAGTACTTC. Its protein is CASTQGRYEQYF.

This clonotype was seen many times. CDR3 sequence reads: CASSIWGSTDTQYF. CDR3 nucleotide sequence: TGTGCCAGCAGCATCTGGGGTAGCACAGATACGCAGTATTTT. This chain uses TRBV5-6 with TRBJ2-3; D is unclear. V shed 4 bases and J shed 0 bases, with 9 bases lying between them. The CDR3 has 14 amino acids. Germline assignment: CDR1 SGHDT and CDR2 YYEEEE.